The 14 T cell receptor beta chains below come from one sample, sequenced in a study of early T cells in non-severe SARS-CoV-2 infection (dated by TCRdb to about 2021). The method behind the library was 5' RACE. Sequencing used a NextSeq 500. TCRdb itself trimmed the public reads at Q25 with fastp, ran MiXCR and retained productive beta chains. Each entry is one CDR3 protein sequence, shown with its most common DNA and genes. Across this sample there are around 44,000 distinct CDR3 sequences, with around 9.5% seen only once. The ten top clones hold almost 8.5% of the sample. The sample comprised whole blood. Receptors were obtained from an adult who was a healthcare worker with PCR-confirmed SARS-CoV-2 infection or an uninfected control (not recorded which).

This clonotype has a count of ten or more. The gene calls are TRBV19 and TRBJ2-3; perhaps TRBD1 as D (6 bases). Trimming shortened V by 3 bases and J by 3 bases, and 7 bases separated the two germline ends. The CDR3 spans 13 residues. CDR1 LNHDA and CDR2 SQIVND come from the germline V gene (reference sequence). The CDR3, as DNA: TGTGCCAGTAGTATCGGACAGACAGATACGCAGTATTTT. It is translated as CASSIGQTDTQYF. Drawing the rest from reference TRBV19 and TRBJ2-3, the complete variable domain is DGGITQSPKYLFRKEGQNVTLSCEQNLNHDAMYWYRQDPGQGLRLIYYSQIVNDFQKGDIAEGYSVSREKKESFPLTVTSAQKNPTAFYLCASSIGQTDTQYFGPGTRLTVL.

The V call is TRBV5-6, the J call TRBJ1-2; D might be TRBD1 (5 bases). Deletions cut 4 bases from V and 4 bases from J, with 35 bases between. In germline, CDR1 is SGHDT, CDR2 YYEEEE. CDR3 size: 21 residues. CDR3 protein: CASSASRGTLTGTESGYGYTF. The CDR3 region has the DNA TGTGCCAGCAGCGCCTCCCGGGGGACGTTAACCGGGACGGAGAGTGGCTATGGCTACACCTTC.

This clonotype came up a few times. J is TRBJ2-1 and V is TRBV11-3, with D possibly matching TRBD2 (5 bases). CDR1 is SGHNT and CDR2 is YENEEA in the germline V gene. Trimming cost V 0 bases and J 5 bases, with 8 bases left between them. This CDR3 has 14 amino acids. The DNA for the CDR3 is TGTGCCAGCAGCTTAGATAGCGCAAACAATGAGCAGTTCTTC. Residues: CASSLDSANNEQFF.

In this sample, this clonotype is medium-sized. The rearrangement links TRBV5-8 to TRBJ2-7; a possible D gene is TRBD2 (5 bases). This CDR3 is built from 14 residues. V lost 6 bases, J lost 2 bases, and 15 bases lay in between. Germline lookup yields CDR1 SGHTS and CDR2 YDEGEE. The CDR3 is CASIPVEGTYEQYF. DNA of the CDR3: TGTGCCAGCATCCCCGTCGAGGGAACCTACGAGCAGTACTTC.

This clonotype showed up many times. The chain recombines TRBV5-1 with TRBJ2-1; 9 bases align to TRBD2. The V gene end was trimmed by 3 bases and the J gene end by 8 bases; junction bases not matched to a gene: 12. The CDR3 sequence is 16 residues long. Germline V lookup: CDR1 SGHRS, CDR2 YFSETQ. This chain's CDR3 is CASSWVASGANDEQFF. The CDR3, as DNA: TGCGCCAGCAGCTGGGTGGCTAGCGGGGCCAACGATGAGCAGTTCTTC.

This clonotype was detected ten times or more. This chain uses TRBV29-1 with TRBJ2-2, with unresolved D. There are 11 residues in the CDR3. Germline loops: CDR1 SQVTM, CDR2 ANQGSEA. Trimming took off 6 bases at V and 4 bases at J, with 6 bases between the two ends. This CDR3 is CSVASTGELFF. The CDR3 coding sequence is TGCAGCGTAGCTAGCACCGGGGAGCTGTTTTTT.

This sequence joins TRBV20-1 and TRBJ2-7; tentative D call: TRBD1 (5 bases). This CDR3 spans 15 amino acids. Germline CDR1 reads DFQATT; CDR2 reads SNEGSKA (reference sequence). Trimming took off 0 bases at V and 0 bases at J, with 12 bases between the two ends. CDR3: CSARDIRQTSYEQYF. Written as DNA, the CDR3 is TGCAGTGCTAGAGACATTAGACAGACCTCCTACGAGCAGTACTTC.

This clonotype was detected many times. The V gene is TRBV27, the J gene TRBJ1-2; D possibly corresponds to TRBD1 (6 bases). The germline gives CDR1 MNHEY, CDR2 SMNVEV (reference sequence). Trimming left V 8 bases short and J 5 bases short, with 15 bases between. CDR3 size: 13 residues. The CDR3 nucleotides are TGTGCCAGCGGAAGGGGGGGCAGGTATGGCTACACCTTC. It codes for CASGRGGRYGYTF.

This clonotype has at least ten counts. The chain is built from TRBV20-1 and TRBJ2-3, with TRBD2 matching 9 bases. This CDR3 has 15 residues. Germline V gives CDR1 DFQATT, CDR2 SNEGSKA (reference sequence). V shed 6 bases, J shed 1 base, and the junction held 8 bases outside the gene matches. The CDR3 DNA reads as TGCAGTGCGCTTAGCGGGAGTGTCGGCACAGATACGCAGTATTTT. This gives the protein CSALSGSVGTDTQYF.

This clonotype came up many times. The chain is built from TRBV2 and TRBJ1-1, with 12 positions matching TRBD1. This CDR3 comprises 15 residues. V was clipped by 5 bases and J by 4 bases; unmatched bases: 5. From germline, CDR1 is SNHLY and CDR2 FYNNEI. The CDR3 DNA reads as TGTGCCAGCAGTCGGGACAGGGGGCGAGGCACTGAAGCTTTCTTT. Protein product: CASSRDRGRGTEAFF.

This clonotype was counted only a few times. The chain couples TRBV20-1 to TRBJ2-2; D tentatively reads TRBD1 or TRBD2 (5 bases each). V lost 3 bases and J lost 5, with 7 bases in between. This CDR3 contains 12 residues. Germline CDR1 and CDR2: DFQATT and SNEGSKA (reference sequence). The CDR3 sequence is CSARGVTGELFF. In nucleotides, the CDR3 is TGCAGTGCTAGGGGGGTTACCGGGGAGCTGTTTTTT.

In this sample, this clonotype turned up many times. The V call is TRBV7-6, the J call TRBJ1-5; unclear D gene. The length of the CDR3 is 12 residues. Germline-derived CDR1 and CDR2 are SGHVS and FNYEAQ. V shed 5 bases and J shed 6 bases, with 8 bases lying between them. The CDR3 spells CASSAEAQPQHF. The CDR3 DNA sequence: TGTGCCAGCAGCGCGGAGGCTCAGCCCCAGCATTTT. Drawing the rest from reference TRBV7-6 and TRBJ1-5, the complete variable domain is GAGVSQSPRYKVTKRGQDVALRCDPISGHVSLYWYRQALGQGPEFLTYFNYEAQQDKSGLPNDRFSAERPEGSISTLTIQRTEQRDSAMYRCASSAEAQPQHFGDGTRLSIL.

The sample holds a few counts of this clonotype. This chain uses TRBV28 with TRBJ2-7, with D perhaps TRBD1 (7 bases). CDR3 length: 16 amino acids. CDR1 MDHEN and CDR2 SYDVKM come from the germline V gene. V dropped 4 bases and J dropped 3 bases, with 19 bases sitting between them. CDR3 sequence reads: CASSSPGPGGIYEQYF. In nucleotides, the CDR3 is TGTGCCAGCAGTTCCCCGGGCCCAGGGGGGATCTACGAGCAGTACTTC.

The chain carries TRBV7-9 and TRBJ2-7; D might be TRBD1 or TRBD2, each matching 5 bases. Germline V lookup: CDR1 SEHNR, CDR2 FQNEAQ (reference sequence). This CDR3 spans 16 amino acids. V was shortened by 5 bases and J by 0 bases, with 17 bases between the two germline ends. The CDR3 loop reads CASSLRGSEDSYEQYF. The CDR3 DNA reads TGTGCCAGCAGCCTGAGGGGTTCTGAAGACTCCTACGAGCAGTACTTC. Looking up the rest from reference TRBV7-9 and TRBJ2-7 gives the full variable domain: DTGVSQNPRHKITKRGQNVTFRCDPISEHNRLYWYRQTLGQGPEFLTYFQNEAQLEKSRLLSDRFSAERPKGSFSTLEIQRTEQGDSAMYLCASSLRGSEDSYEQYFGPGTRLTVT.